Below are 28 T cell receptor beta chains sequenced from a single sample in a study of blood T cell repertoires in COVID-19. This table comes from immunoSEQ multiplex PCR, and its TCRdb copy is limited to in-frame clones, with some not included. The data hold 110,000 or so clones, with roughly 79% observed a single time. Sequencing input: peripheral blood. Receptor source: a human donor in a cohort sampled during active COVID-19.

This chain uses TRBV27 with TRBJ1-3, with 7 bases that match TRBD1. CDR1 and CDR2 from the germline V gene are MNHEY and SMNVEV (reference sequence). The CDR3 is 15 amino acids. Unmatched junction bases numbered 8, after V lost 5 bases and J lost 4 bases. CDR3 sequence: CASSATRDRGNTIYF. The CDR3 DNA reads TGTGCCAGCAGTGCAACCCGGGACAGAGGAAACACCATATATTTT.

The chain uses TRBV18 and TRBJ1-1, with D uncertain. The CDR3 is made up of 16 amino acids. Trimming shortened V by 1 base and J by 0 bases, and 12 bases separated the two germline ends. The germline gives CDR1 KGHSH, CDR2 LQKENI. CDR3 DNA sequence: TGTGCCAGCTCACCACGGTGGCAGCGACTGAACACTGAAGCTTTCTTT. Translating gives CASSPRWQRLNTEAFF.

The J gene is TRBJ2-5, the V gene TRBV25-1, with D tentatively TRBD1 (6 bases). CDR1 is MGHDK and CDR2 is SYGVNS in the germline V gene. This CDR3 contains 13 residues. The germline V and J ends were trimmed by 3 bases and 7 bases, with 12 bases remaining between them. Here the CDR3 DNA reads TGTGCCAGCAGTGAGACAGGTCCGGGGACCCAGTACTTC. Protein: CASSETGPGTQYF.

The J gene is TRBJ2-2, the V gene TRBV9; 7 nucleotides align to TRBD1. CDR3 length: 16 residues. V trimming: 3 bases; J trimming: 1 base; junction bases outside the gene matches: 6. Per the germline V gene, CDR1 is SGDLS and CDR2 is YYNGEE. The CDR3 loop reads CASSGGQSQNTGELFF. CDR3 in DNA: TGTGCCAGCAGCGGGGGACAGTCCCAGAACACCGGGGAGCTGTTTTTT. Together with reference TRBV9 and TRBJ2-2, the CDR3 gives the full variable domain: DSGVTQTPKHLITATGQRVTLRCSPRSGDLSVYWYQQSLDQGLQFLIQYYNGEERAKGNILERFSAQQFPDLHSELNLSSLELGDSALYFCASSGGQSQNTGELFFGEGSRLTVL.

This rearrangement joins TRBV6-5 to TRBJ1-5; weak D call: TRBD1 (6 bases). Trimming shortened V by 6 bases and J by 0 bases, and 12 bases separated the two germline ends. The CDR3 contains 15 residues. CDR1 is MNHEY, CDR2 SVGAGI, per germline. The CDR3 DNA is TGTGCCAGCAGACAACAGGGAACTAGCAATCAGCCCCAGCATTTT. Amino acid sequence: CASRQQGTSNQPQHF.

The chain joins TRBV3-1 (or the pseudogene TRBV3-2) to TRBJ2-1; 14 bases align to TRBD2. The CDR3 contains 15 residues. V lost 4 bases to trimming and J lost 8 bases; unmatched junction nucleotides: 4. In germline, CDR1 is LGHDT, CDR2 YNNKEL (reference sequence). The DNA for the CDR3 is TGTGCCAGCAGCCCAGGACTAGCGGGAGGTTATGAGCAGTTCTTC. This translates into CASSPGLAGGYEQFF.

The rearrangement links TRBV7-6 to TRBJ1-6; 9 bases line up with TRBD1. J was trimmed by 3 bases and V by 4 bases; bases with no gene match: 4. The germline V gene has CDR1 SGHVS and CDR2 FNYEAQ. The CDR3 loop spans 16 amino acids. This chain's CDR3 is CASSSQGAGYNSPLHF. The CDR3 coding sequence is TGTGCCAGCAGCTCACAGGGGGCGGGCTATAATTCACCCCTCCACTTT.

The DNA of the CDR3 is TGTGCCAGCAGTTATAGAGGGTTAGGCGGAAAACTGTTTTTT. It specifies CASSYRGLGGKLFF. This chain links TRBV6-5 with TRBJ1-4; D is ambiguous. With 3 bases removed from V and 10 bases from J, the gap between germline ends came to 15 bases. This CDR3 is 14 amino acids long. In germline, CDR1 is MNHEY, CDR2 SVGAGI.

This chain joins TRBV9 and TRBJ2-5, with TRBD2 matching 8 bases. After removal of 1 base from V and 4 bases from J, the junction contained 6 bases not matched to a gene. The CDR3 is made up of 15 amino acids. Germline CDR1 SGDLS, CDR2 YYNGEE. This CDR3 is CASSVTGGRLETQYF. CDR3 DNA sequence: TGTGCCAGCAGCGTAACGGGAGGGCGGTTAGAGACCCAGTACTTC.

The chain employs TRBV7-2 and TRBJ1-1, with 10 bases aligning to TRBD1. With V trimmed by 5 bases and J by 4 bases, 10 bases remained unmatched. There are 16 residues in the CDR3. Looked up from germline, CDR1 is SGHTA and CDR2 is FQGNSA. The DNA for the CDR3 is TGTGCCAGCAGCCAAGACCGGGACAGGGGCGTCACTGAAGCTTTCTTT. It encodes CASSQDRDRGVTEAFF. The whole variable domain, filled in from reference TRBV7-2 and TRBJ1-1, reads GAGVSQSPSNKVTEKGKDVELRCDPISGHTALYWYRQSLGQGLEFLIYFQGNSAPDKSGLPSDRFSAERTGGSVSTLTIQRTQQEDSAVYLCASSQDRDRGVTEAFFGQGTRLTVV.

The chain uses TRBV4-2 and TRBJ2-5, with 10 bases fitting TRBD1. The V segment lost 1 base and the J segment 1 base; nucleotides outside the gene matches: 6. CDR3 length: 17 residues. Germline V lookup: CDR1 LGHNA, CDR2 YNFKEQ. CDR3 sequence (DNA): TGTGCCAGCAGCCAAGCCGTCGGGACAGGGGCCCAAGAGACCCAGTACTTC. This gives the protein CASSQAVGTGAQETQYF.

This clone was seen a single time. The CDR3 is CATSASGRAGAKNIQYF. CDR3 nucleotide sequence: TGTGCCACCAGTGCTAGCGGGAGGGCCGGGGCCAAAAACATTCAGTACTTC. The chain couples TRBV24-1 to TRBJ2-4; 12 bases line up with TRBD2. Per germline, CDR1 KGHDR and CDR2 SFDVKD. V lost 5 bases, J lost 1 base, and 5 bases stayed unmatched. There are 17 residues in the CDR3.

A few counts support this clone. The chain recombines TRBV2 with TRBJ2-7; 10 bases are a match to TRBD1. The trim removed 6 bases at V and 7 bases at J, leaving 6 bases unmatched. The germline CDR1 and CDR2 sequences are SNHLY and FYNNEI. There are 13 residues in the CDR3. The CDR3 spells CASSLDRGREQYF. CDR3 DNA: TGTGCCAGCAGCCTCGACAGGGGGCGGGAGCAGTACTTC. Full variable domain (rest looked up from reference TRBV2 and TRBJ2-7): EPEVTQTPSHQVTQMGQEVILRCVPISNHLYFYWYRQILGQKVEFLVSFYNNEISEKSEIFDDQFSVERPDGSNFTLKIRSTKLEDSAMYFCASSLDRGREQYFGPGTRLTVT.

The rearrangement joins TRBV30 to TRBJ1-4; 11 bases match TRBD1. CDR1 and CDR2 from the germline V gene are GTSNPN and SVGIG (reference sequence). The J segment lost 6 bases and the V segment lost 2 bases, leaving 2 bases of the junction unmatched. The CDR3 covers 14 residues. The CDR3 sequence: CAWSLGQGDEKLFF. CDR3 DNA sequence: TGTGCCTGGAGTTTGGGACAGGGGGATGAAAAACTGTTTTTT.

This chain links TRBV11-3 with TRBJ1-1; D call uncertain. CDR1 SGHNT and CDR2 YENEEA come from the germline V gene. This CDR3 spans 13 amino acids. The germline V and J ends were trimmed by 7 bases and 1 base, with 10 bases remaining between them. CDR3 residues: CASTGWRNTEAFF. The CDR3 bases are TGTGCCAGCACCGGCTGGAGGAACACTGAAGCTTTCTTT.

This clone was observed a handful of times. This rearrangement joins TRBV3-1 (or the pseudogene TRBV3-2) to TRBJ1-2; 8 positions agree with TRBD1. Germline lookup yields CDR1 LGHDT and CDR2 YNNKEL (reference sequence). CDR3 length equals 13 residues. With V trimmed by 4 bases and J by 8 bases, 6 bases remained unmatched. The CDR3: CASSPGGAQGYTF. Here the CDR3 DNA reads TGTGCCAGCAGCCCAGGGGGCGCCCAAGGCTACACCTTC.

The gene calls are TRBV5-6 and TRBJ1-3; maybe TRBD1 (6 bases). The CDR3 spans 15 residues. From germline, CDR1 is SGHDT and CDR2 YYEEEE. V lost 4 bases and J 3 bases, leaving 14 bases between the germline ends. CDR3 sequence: CASSPRGGSGNTIYF. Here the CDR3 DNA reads TGTGCCAGCAGCCCCCGAGGGGGTAGTGGAAACACCATATATTTT.

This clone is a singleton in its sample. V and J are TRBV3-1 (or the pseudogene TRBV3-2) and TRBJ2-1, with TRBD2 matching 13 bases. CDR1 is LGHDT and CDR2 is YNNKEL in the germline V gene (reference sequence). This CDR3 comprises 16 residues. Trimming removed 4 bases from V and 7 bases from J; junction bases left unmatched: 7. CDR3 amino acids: CASSRAGTSGTNEQFF. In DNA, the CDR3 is TGTGCCAGCAGCCGTGCGGGGACTAGCGGGACTAATGAGCAGTTCTTC.

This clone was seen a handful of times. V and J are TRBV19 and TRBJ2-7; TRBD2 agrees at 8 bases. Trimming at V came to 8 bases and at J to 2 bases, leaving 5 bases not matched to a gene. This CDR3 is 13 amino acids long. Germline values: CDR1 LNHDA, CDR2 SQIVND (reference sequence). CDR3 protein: CASWGGGTYEQYF. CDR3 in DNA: TGTGCCAGTTGGGGCGGGGGGACCTACGAGCAGTACTTC.

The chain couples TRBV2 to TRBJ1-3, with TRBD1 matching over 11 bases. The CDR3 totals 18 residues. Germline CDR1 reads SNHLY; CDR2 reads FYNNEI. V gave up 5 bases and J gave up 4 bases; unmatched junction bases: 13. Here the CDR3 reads CASSRRTGGSSSGNTIYF. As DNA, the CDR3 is TGTGCCAGCAGTAGGAGGACAGGGGGCTCTAGTTCCGGAAACACCATATATTTT.

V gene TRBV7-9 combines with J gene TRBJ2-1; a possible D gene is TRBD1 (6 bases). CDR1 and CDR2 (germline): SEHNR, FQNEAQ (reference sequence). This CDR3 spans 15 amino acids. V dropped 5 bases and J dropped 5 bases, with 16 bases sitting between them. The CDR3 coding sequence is TGTGCCAGCAGCGCCCTACAGGGCGTCAACAATGAGCAGTTCTTC. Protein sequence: CASSALQGVNNEQFF.

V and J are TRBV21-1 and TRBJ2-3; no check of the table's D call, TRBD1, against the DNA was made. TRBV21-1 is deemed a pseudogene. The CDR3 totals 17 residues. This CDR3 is CASSNLGHNSSTDTQYF. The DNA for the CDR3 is TGTGCCAGCAGCAATTTGGGGCACAACTCTAGCACAGATACGCAGTATTTT.

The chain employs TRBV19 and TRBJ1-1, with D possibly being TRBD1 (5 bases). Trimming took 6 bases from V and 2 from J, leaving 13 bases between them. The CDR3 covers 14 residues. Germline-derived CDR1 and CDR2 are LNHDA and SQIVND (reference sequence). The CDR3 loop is CASREHRTNTEAFF. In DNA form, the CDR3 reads TGTGCCAGTAGGGAACACCGGACAAACACTGAAGCTTTCTTT.

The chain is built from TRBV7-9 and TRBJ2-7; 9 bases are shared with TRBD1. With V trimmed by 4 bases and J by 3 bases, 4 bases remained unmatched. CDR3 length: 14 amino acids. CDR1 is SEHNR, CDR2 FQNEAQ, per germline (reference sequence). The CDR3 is CASSSGQGSYEQYF. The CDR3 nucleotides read TGTGCCAGCAGCTCTGGACAGGGGAGCTACGAGCAGTACTTC. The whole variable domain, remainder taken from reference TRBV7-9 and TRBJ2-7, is DTGVSQNPRHKITKRGQNVTFRCDPISEHNRLYWYRQTLGQGPEFLTYFQNEAQLEKSRLLSDRFSAERPKGSFSTLEIQRTEQGDSAMYLCASSSGQGSYEQYFGPGTRLTVT.

The CDR3 DNA reads TGTGCCAGCTCACCCCGTTTCTCCGGGGGAGGCGCTTTCTTT. This translates into CASSPRFSGGGAFF. The chain is built from TRBV18 and TRBJ1-1, with D possibly being TRBD1 (5 bases). Germline CDR1 KGHSH, CDR2 LQKENI. Trimming removed 3 bases at V and 11 bases at J, with 19 bases between. This CDR3 is 14 amino acids long.

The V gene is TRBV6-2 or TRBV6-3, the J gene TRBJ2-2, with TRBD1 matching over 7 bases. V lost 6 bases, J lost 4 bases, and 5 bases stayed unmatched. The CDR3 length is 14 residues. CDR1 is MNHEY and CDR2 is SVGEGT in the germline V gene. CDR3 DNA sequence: TGTGCCAGCAGCTCGGGACAGACCACCGGGGAGCTGTTTTTT. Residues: CASSSGQTTGELFF.

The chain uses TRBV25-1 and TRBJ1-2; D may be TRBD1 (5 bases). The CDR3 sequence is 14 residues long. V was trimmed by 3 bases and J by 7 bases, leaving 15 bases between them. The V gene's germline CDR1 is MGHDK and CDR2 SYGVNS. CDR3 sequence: CASSDRAGFPGYTF. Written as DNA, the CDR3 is TGTGCCAGCAGTGATCGGGCAGGGTTCCCTGGCTACACCTTC.

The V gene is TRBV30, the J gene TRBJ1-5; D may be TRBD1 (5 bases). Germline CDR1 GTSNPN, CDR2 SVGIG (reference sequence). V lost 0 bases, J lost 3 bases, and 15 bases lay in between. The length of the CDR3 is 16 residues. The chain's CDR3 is CAWSVKGGDFNQPQHF. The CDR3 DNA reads TGTGCCTGGAGTGTAAAGGGAGGGGACTTCAATCAGCCCCAGCATTTT.